Presented here are 3 T cell receptor beta chains from one specimen sequenced in a study of early T cells in non-severe SARS-CoV-2 infection (dated by TCRdb to the early 2020s). The library was generated by 5' RACE. Sequencing was carried out with a NextSeq 500. TCRdb itself trimmed the public reads at Q25 with fastp, ran MiXCR and retained productive beta chains. Each CDR3 protein gets just one entry, which takes the most common genes and DNA from the rows behind it. For this sample the table gives more than 55,000 distinct CDR3 sequences, of which roughly an eighth were detected only once. Of the sample, roughly 1.4% falls within the top ten clones. What was sequenced was whole blood. All receptors derive from an adult who was a healthcare worker with PCR-confirmed SARS-CoV-2 infection or an uninfected control (not recorded which).

This clonotype was picked up many times. The rearrangement links TRBV7-3 to TRBJ2-5; 10 nucleotides line up with TRBD2. Germline CDR1 is SGHTA and CDR2 is FQGTGA. This CDR3 has 14 residues. J lost 4 bases, V lost 5 bases, and 4 bases had no gene match. This chain's CDR3 is CASSPSGGAETQYF. The CDR3 region has the DNA TGTGCCAGCAGCCCGAGCGGGGGGGCAGAGACCCAGTACTTC.

As for this clonotype: This could be a read error, since a much larger clone is one nucleotide away. This chain connects TRBV14 to TRBJ2-3; D gene uncertain. CDR1 and CDR2 from the germline V gene are SGHDN and FVKESK. The CDR3 loop spans 12 amino acids. The CDR3 loop is CASSQGPSTQNF. The CDR3 coding sequence is TGTGCCAGCAGCCAAGGTCCTTCTACGCAGAATTTT.

This clonotype occurred many times. The V call is TRBV6-4, the J call TRBJ2-3; D is uncertain. The germline V gene has CDR1 MRHNA and CDR2 SNTAGT. Trimming cost V 0 bases and J 0 bases, with 7 bases left between them. The CDR3 covers 15 residues. The CDR3 region is CASSDSPSSTDTQYF. The CDR3, as DNA: TGTGCCAGCAGTGACTCCCCCTCAAGCACAGATACGCAGTATTTT.